These 30 T cell receptor beta chains share one sample of origin, sequenced in a study of blood T cell repertoires in COVID-19. The protocol was immunoSEQ multiplex PCR, while the TCRdb copy is restricted to in-frame clones and leaves out a portion. The sample contains about 58,000 clones, about nine tenths of which appear only once. Sample: peripheral blood. All receptors come from a woman aged 55-69 years with active COVID-19.

The chain recombines TRBV7-9 with TRBJ1-1; a weak D match, TRBD1 (6 bases). This CDR3 region has 14 residues. Trimming took 1 base from V and 1 from J, leaving 7 bases between them. Germline CDR1 and CDR2: SEHNR and FQNEAQ (reference sequence). The DNA of the CDR3 is TGTGCCAGCAGCTTAGAGGGGGAGAACACTGAAGCTTTCTTT. It is translated as CASSLEGENTEAFF.

The sample holds one count of this clone. Here the CDR3 DNA reads TGTGCCACCAGTGCTAGCGGGGGGGTCTACAATGAGCAGTTCTTC. This codes for CATSASGGVYNEQFF. The chain employs TRBV24-1 and TRBJ2-1; 12 bases are shared with TRBD2. The V and J ends lost 5 bases and 3 bases, in that order; junction bases with no gene match: 1. CDR1 is KGHDR, CDR2 SFDVKD, per germline. The CDR3 is 15 residues long.

This chain uses TRBV2 with TRBJ2-4, with 10 bases identical to TRBD2. Germline CDR1 and CDR2: SNHLY and FYNNEI. The trim removed 6 bases at V and 1 base at J, leaving 3 bases unmatched. CDR3 length: 15 residues. CDR3 residues: CASRATSGAKNIQYF. Here the CDR3 DNA reads TGTGCCAGCAGGGCGACTAGCGGGGCCAAAAACATTCAGTACTTC.

The chain recombines TRBV5-4 with TRBJ2-7; a weak D match, TRBD2 (5 bases). Per the germline V gene, CDR1 is SGHNT and CDR2 is YYREEE (reference sequence). CDR3 length: 16 amino acids. Trimming cost V 4 bases and J 6 bases, with 23 bases left between them. For the CDR3, the DNA is TGTGCCAGCAGCCTTGCGTGGGGAGCTAGGACGGGCGAGCAGTACTTC. It encodes CASSLAWGARTGEQYF.

This clone was observed once. This chain joins TRBV7-8 and TRBJ1-5, with D tentatively TRBD1 (5 bases). The V end lost 3 bases, the J end lost 3 bases, and 9 bases lay between the germline ends. This CDR3 is 14 amino acids long. Germline assignment: CDR1 SGHVS and CDR2 FQNEAQ. CDR3 amino acids: CASSFDRNNQPQHF. The CDR3 coding sequence is TGTGCCAGCAGCTTCGACAGAAACAATCAGCCCCAGCATTTT.

This chain's CDR3 is CASRKTSGGGETQYF. The CDR3 bases are TGTGCCAGCAGAAAGACTAGCGGGGGGGGAGAGACCCAGTACTTC. The V gene is TRBV3-1 (or the pseudogene TRBV3-2), the J gene TRBJ2-5; 14 positions match TRBD2. Unmatched junction bases numbered 4, after V lost 6 bases and J lost 4 bases. Germline CDR1 is LGHDT and CDR2 is YNNKEL (reference sequence). CDR3 size: 15 residues.

The J gene is TRBJ1-2, the V gene TRBV6-5; TRBD1 aligns across 7 bases. The V and J ends lost 10 bases and 7 bases, in that order; junction bases with no gene match: 12. The germline CDR1 and CDR2 sequences are MNHEY and SVGAGI. This CDR3 has 13 residues. CDR3 sequence reads: CAIQRQGDSGYTF. The CDR3 DNA follows: TGTGCCATCCAAAGACAGGGAGATTCTGGCTACACCTTC.

The rearrangement uses TRBV6-2 or TRBV6-3 and TRBJ2-3, with a tentative D call TRBD2 (5 bases). V was shortened by 0 bases and J by 6 bases, with 7 bases between the two germline ends. The CDR3 covers 13 residues. The germline V gene has CDR1 MNHEY and CDR2 SVGEGT. CDR3 loop: CASSYSGVDTQYF. The CDR3 DNA follows: TGTGCCAGCAGTTACTCCGGGGTTGATACGCAGTATTTT.

This clone was recorded only once. The CDR3 is CASSTDAMTYEQYF. The CDR3 DNA reads TGTGCCAGCAGCACAGATGCAATGACCTACGAGCAGTACTTC. The rearrangement links TRBV5-4 to TRBJ2-7; D uncertain. The V end was cut by 4 bases, the J end by 2 bases, with 13 bases between. This CDR3 region has 14 residues. Per germline, CDR1 SGHNT and CDR2 YYREEE (reference sequence).

V and J are TRBV6-2 or TRBV6-3 and TRBJ2-5; 11 bases are shared with TRBD2. The V gene end was trimmed by 4 bases and the J gene end by 5 bases; junction bases not matched to a gene: 12. CDR3 length: 17 residues. The V gene's germline CDR1 is MNHEY and CDR2 SVGEGT. In nucleotides, the CDR3 is TGTGCCAGCAGTTTCCCGGTAGCGGGGGGGCTTAGCGAGACCCAGTACTTC. Translated: CASSFPVAGGLSETQYF.

CDR3 DNA: TGTGCCAGCAGCTCCGGGACAGGGGACAATGAGCAGTTCTTC. Its protein product is CASSSGTGDNEQFF. The chain couples TRBV7-9 to TRBJ2-1; TRBD1 matches at 10 bases. The CDR3 covers 14 residues. Per germline, CDR1 SEHNR and CDR2 FQNEAQ (reference sequence). V shed 4 bases and J 5 bases; nucleotides not matched to a gene: 2.

The rearrangement joins TRBV7-8 to TRBJ1-2; D is unclear. The ends were cut back, 4 bases at V and 8 bases at J, with 14 bases in the middle. Germline assignment: CDR1 SGHVS and CDR2 FQNEAQ. This CDR3 has 13 residues. The CDR3: CASSSGLKLGYTF. DNA for the CDR3: TGTGCCAGCAGCTCCGGACTCAAGCTGGGCTACACCTTC.

This chain uses TRBV18 with TRBJ1-2; 10 bases map to TRBD1. This CDR3 region has 16 residues. J lost 2 bases, V lost 5 bases, and 8 bases had no gene match. Germline lookup yields CDR1 KGHSH and CDR2 LQKENI. The CDR3 coding sequence is TGTGCCAGCTCAACAGGACAGGGGGACCAAAACTATGGCTACACCTTC. It yields the protein CASSTGQGDQNYGYTF.

The chain employs TRBV7-3 and TRBJ1-6, with TRBD1 identical over 7 bases. This CDR3 is 15 amino acids long. V gave up 2 bases and J gave up 6 bases; unmatched junction bases: 4. Per germline, CDR1 SGHTA and CDR2 FQGTGA. The CDR3 sequence: CASSLGTAFNSPLHF. DNA of the CDR3: TGTGCCAGCAGCTTAGGGACAGCCTTTAATTCACCCCTCCACTTT.

The chain is built from TRBV5-4 and TRBJ2-7; the match to TRBD2 covers 7 bases. The V segment lost 7 bases and the J segment 0 bases; nucleotides outside the gene matches: 13. Germline V gene data show CDR1 as SGHNT and CDR2 as YYREEE (reference sequence). The CDR3 contains 16 residues. The chain's CDR3 is CASSSPREGNSYEQYF. The CDR3 DNA reads as TGTGCCAGCTCTTCCCCGAGGGAGGGAAACTCCTACGAGCAGTACTTC.

The CDR3 spells CASMENRGLDTQYF. CDR3 coding DNA: TGTGCCAGCATGGAAAACAGGGGGCTAGATACGCAGTATTTT. The rearrangement uses TRBV2 and TRBJ2-3; 9 bases match TRBD1. J lost 5 bases, V lost 7 bases, and 7 bases had no gene match. Germline V gene sequence: CDR1 SNHLY, CDR2 FYNNEI. The CDR3 sequence is 14 residues long.

V is TRBV5-3 and J is TRBJ2-7; 9 nucleotides agree with TRBD1. TRBV5-3 falls under the ORF class, with uncertain function. This CDR3 has 16 amino acids. V was clipped by 4 bases and J by 3 bases; unmatched bases: 11. CDR3 nucleotide sequence: TGTGCCAGAAGCCGGACAGGGGTTCTTCCCTTCTACGAGCAGTACTTC. Amino acids: CARSRTGVLPFYEQYF.

The chain links TRBV19 to TRBJ2-3; the match to TRBD2 covers 7 bases. Germline assignment: CDR1 LNHDA and CDR2 SQIVND (reference sequence). After removal of 0 bases from V and 2 bases from J, the junction contained 8 bases not matched to a gene. The CDR3 is 17 residues long. The CDR3 loop is CASSIDLYGGNTDTQYF. DNA for the CDR3: TGTGCCAGTAGTATAGATCTTTACGGGGGGAACACAGATACGCAGTATTTT.

The chain couples TRBV10-3 to TRBJ1-2; 12 bases match TRBD1. CDR1 is ENHRY, CDR2 SYGVKD, per germline. This CDR3 comprises 15 residues. J was trimmed by 4 bases and V by 4 bases; bases with no gene match: 4. The CDR3 nucleotides read TGTGCCATCAGTGGGGGGACAGGGGGCGGCTATGGCTACACCTTC. Translating gives CAISGGTGGGYGYTF.

The rearrangement joins TRBV4-1 to TRBJ2-5; TRBD2 matches at 9 bases. The CDR3 contains 18 residues. V shed 1 base and J 1 base; nucleotides not matched to a gene: 10. In germline, CDR1 is MGHRA, CDR2 YSYEKL. The CDR3 sequence: CASSQGGLRGGPQETQYF. The CDR3 region has the DNA TGCGCCAGCAGCCAAGGAGGGCTGCGGGGGGGACCCCAAGAGACCCAGTACTTC.

The chain has TRBV6-5 and TRBJ1-4; 7 bases line up with TRBD1. Germline CDR1 reads MNHEY; CDR2 reads SVGAGI. This CDR3 is 14 amino acids long. The V segment lost 7 bases and the J segment 4 bases; nucleotides outside the gene matches: 6. The CDR3 DNA sequence: TGTGCCAGCACCGAAGGGGGCTTTAATGAAAAACTGTTTTTT. This translates into CASTEGGFNEKLFF.

This clone is labeled medium-sized. This rearrangement joins TRBV20-1 to TRBJ1-6; D is uncertain. V was trimmed by 3 bases and J by 12 bases, leaving 12 bases between them. This CDR3 region has 12 residues. The germline CDR1 and CDR2 sequences are DFQATT and SNEGSKA (reference sequence). CDR3 protein: CSASGGIGPLHF. The CDR3 DNA reads TGCAGTGCTAGTGGCGGTATTGGACCCCTCCACTTT.

This clone was found a few times. The V call is TRBV4-1, the J call TRBJ1-4; perhaps TRBD1 as D (6 bases). Germline V lookup: CDR1 MGHRA, CDR2 YSYEKL. Trimming cost V 3 bases and J 8 bases, with 25 bases left between them. This CDR3 is built from 18 residues. The CDR3 spells CASSHSSGVLSGSEKLFF. The CDR3 coding sequence is TGCGCCAGCAGCCATTCTTCAGGGGTCCTCTCAGGGAGCGAAAAACTGTTTTTT.

This chain links TRBV7-3 with TRBJ1-1; D possibly corresponds to TRBD1 (5 bases). From germline, CDR1 is SGHTA and CDR2 FQGTGA. V was cut by 7 bases and J by 0 bases, with 18 bases left in between. The CDR3 has 16 amino acids. Here the CDR3 DNA reads TGTGCCAGCACCCCACCAGGGAGGGCTATGAACACTGAAGCTTTCTTT. Translated, it gives CASTPPGRAMNTEAFF.

The chain uses TRBV4-2 and TRBJ2-5, with TRBD2 identical over 12 bases. J lost 4 bases, V lost 2 bases, and 2 bases had no gene match. Germline V gives CDR1 LGHNA, CDR2 YNFKEQ. The CDR3 has 15 residues. The CDR3 DNA reads TGTGCCAGCAGCCAACTAGCGGGGGGGCGAGAGACCCAGTACTTC. Translation gives CASSQLAGGRETQYF.

J is TRBJ2-7 and V is TRBV12-3 or TRBV12-4; a weak D match, TRBD1 (6 bases). Trimming pared 4 bases from V and 4 bases from J, leaving 11 bases between. This CDR3 contains 13 residues. CDR3 sequence (DNA): TGTGCCAGCAGTTCAGGACAGATATACGAGCAGTACTTC. Protein product: CASSSGQIYEQYF.

V gene TRBV19 combines with J gene TRBJ1-3; D possibly corresponds to TRBD1 (5 bases). Germline loops: CDR1 LNHDA, CDR2 SQIVND (reference sequence). V shed 5 bases and J shed 2 bases, with 7 bases lying between them. The CDR3 contains 13 residues. In DNA form, the CDR3 reads TGTGCCAGTAGTCGGACAACTGGAAACACCATATATTTT. It codes for CASSRTTGNTIYF.

This clone has just a few counts. The chain is built from TRBV19 and TRBJ1-3; D is uncertain. CDR1 and CDR2 (germline): LNHDA, SQIVND (reference sequence). V lost 3 bases to trimming and J lost 4 bases, with 13 bases between them. CDR3 length: 15 residues. The CDR3 nucleotides read TGTGCCAGTAGTATCGGTACTAATGCAGGAAACACCATATATTTT. Residues: CASSIGTNAGNTIYF.

The chain uses TRBV5-4 and TRBJ2-2; 12 positions agree with TRBD2. The CDR3 spans 19 residues. V lost 4 bases to trimming and J lost 4 bases; unmatched junction nucleotides: 14. Germline V gene sequence: CDR1 SGHNT, CDR2 YYREEE (reference sequence). CDR3 in amino acids: CASSIPRTSGVGGTGELFF. The CDR3 coding sequence is TGTGCCAGCAGCATCCCCCGGACTAGCGGGGTCGGGGGCACCGGGGAGCTGTTTTTT. Drawing the rest from reference TRBV5-4 and TRBJ2-2, the complete variable domain is ETGVTQSPTHLIKTRGQQVTLRCSSQSGHNTVSWYQQALGQGPQFIFQYYREEENGRGNFPPRFSGLQFPNYSSELNVNALELDDSALYLCASSIPRTSGVGGTGELFFGEGSRLTVL.

This clone has only one observation. This chain links TRBV11-2 with TRBJ1-5, with D possibly matching TRBD1 (5 bases). Germline assignment: CDR1 SGHAT and CDR2 FQNNGV. Trimming cost V 0 bases and J 6 bases, with 6 bases left between them. The CDR3 covers 13 residues. Here the CDR3 DNA reads TGTGCCAGCAGCTTAGAGGGGGGTCAGCCCCAGCATTTT. Translated, it gives CASSLEGGQPQHF.